This note documents a single TCR beta chain sequence. Its recognized antigen is unknown. No much larger clone is present one base from it, and per-base qualities are unavailable. The CDR3 holds 16 amino acids from the cysteine to the phenylalanine. The CDR3 DNA has 48 bases and is translated from base 1. CDR1 and CDR2 (SGHRS, YFSETQ) derive from the germline V gene. At the junction V is shortened by 3 bases and J by 5 bases; bases outside the gene matches: 13. The data were taken from a study of radiotherapy plus CTLA-4 blockade in lung cancer (dated by TCRdb to the late 2010s). For the study in its entirety: Among enrolled patients, around 20% had an objective response and about 30% reached disease control.

The method behind the library was the immunoSEQ multiplex PCR assay. TCRdb took over this immuneACCESS table, retaining in-frame rearrangements with V and J assigned. Such tables are incomplete; in checked studies, under half of the missing clones stem from an unresolved V gene, and the remainder is unexplained. A total of 80,000 to 95,000 clones appear in this sample, 82% of them only once. In total, the top ten clones hold about a quarter of the sample. Overall results and qualifications from the work: After treatment with radiotherapy and ipilimumab, TCR clones that came from tumors expanded in the peripheral blood. Increased serum interferon-beta after radiation, together with early dynamic changes in blood T cell clones, were reported to be the strongest predictors of response.

In this study, focal radiation therapy paired with CTLA-4 blockade (ipilimumab) was tested in patients who had chemo-refractory metastatic non-small-cell lung cancer. The source is a human donor with non-small cell lung cancer that progressed on radiotherapy plus ipilimumab. The chain couples TRBV5-1 to TRBJ2-5; TRBD2 lines up with 7 middle nucleotides. The input for sequencing was peripheral blood, taken from a patient treated with radiotherapy plus ipilimumab. The CDR3 is CASSSTRSGAGETQYF. The bases are TGCGCCAGCAGCTCGACTCGGTCAGGAGCGGGGGAGACCCAGTACTTC.